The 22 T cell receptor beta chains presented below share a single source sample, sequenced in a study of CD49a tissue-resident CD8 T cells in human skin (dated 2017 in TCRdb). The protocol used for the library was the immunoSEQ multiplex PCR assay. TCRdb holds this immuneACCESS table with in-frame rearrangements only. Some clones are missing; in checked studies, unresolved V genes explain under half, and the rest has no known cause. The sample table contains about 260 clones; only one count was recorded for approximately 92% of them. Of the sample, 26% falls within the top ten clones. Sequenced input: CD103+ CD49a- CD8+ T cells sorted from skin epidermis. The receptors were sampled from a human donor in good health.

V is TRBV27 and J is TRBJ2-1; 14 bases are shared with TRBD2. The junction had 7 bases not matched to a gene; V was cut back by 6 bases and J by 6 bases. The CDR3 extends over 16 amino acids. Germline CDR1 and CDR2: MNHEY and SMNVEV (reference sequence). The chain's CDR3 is CASRRTSGGWGNEQFF. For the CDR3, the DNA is TGTGCCAGCAGAAGGACTAGCGGGGGGTGGGGCAATGAGCAGTTCTTC.

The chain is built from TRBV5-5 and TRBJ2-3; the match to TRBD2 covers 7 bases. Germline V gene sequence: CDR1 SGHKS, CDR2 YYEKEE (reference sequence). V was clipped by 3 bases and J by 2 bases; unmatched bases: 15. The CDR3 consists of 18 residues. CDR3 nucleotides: TGTGCCAGCAGCTCCGAGGTTCCCAGCGGGACCCCCACAGATACGCAGTATTTT. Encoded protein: CASSSEVPSGTPTDTQYF.

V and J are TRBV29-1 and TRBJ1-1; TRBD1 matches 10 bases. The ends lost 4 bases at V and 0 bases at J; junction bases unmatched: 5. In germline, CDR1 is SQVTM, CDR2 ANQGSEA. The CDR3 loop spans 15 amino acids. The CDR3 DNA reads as TGCAGCGTTGGACGACAGGGGGCGATGAACACTGAAGCTTTCTTT. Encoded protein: CSVGRQGAMNTEAFF.

Here the CDR3 DNA reads TGTGCCAGCAGTGAAGATATGACAGGGGGTGTCTACGAGCAGTACTTC. Translation: CASSEDMTGGVYEQYF. This chain connects TRBV6-1 to TRBJ2-7; 9 bases agree with TRBD1. The CDR3 runs 16 residues. J gave up 3 bases and V 1 base, and 7 bases lay outside the gene matches. CDR1 is MNHNS, CDR2 SASEGT, per germline.

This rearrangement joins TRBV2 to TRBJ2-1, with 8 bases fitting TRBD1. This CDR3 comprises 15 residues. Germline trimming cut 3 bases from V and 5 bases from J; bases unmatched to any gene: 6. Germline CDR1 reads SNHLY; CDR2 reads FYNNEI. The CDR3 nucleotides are TGTGCCAGCAGTGATTACAGGGGGGCTGACAATGAGCAGTTCTTC. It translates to CASSDYRGADNEQFF. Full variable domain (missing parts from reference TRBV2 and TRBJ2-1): EPEVTQTPSHQVTQMGQEVILRCVPISNHLYFYWYRQILGQKVEFLVSFYNNEISEKSEIFDDQFSVERPDGSNFTLKIRSTKLEDSAMYFCASSDYRGADNEQFFGPGTRLTVL.

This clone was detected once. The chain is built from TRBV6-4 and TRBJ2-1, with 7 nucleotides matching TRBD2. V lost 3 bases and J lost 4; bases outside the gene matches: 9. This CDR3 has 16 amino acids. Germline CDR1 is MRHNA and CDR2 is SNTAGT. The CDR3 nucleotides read TGTGCCAGCAGTGAGTCCAGCGGGACCGGGTACAATGAGCAGTTCTTC. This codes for CASSESSGTGYNEQFF.

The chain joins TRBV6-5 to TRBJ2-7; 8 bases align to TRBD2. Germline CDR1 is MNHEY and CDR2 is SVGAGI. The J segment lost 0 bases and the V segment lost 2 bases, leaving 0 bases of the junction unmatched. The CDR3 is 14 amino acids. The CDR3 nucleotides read TGTGCCAGCAGTTACGGGACTAGCTCCTACGAGCAGTACTTC. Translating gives CASSYGTSSYEQYF.

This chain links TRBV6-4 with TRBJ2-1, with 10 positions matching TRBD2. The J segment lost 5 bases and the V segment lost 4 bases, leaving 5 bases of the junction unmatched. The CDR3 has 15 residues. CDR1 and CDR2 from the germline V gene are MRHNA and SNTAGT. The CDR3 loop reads CASSVSSGSNNEQFF. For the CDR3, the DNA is TGTGCCAGCAGTGTCTCTAGCGGGAGTAACAATGAGCAGTTCTTC.

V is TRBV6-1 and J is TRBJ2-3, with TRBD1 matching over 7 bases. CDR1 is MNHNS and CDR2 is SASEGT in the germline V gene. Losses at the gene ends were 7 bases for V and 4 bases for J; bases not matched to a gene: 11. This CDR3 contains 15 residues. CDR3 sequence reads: CASNTGDRGSDTQYF. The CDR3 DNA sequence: TGTGCCAGCAATACAGGGGATCGAGGGTCAGATACGCAGTATTTT.

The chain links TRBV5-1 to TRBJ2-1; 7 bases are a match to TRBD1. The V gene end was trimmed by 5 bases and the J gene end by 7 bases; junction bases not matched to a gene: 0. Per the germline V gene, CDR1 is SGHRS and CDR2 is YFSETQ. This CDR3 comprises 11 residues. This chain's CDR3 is CASRTGNEQFF. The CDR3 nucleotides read TGCGCCAGCAGGACAGGGAATGAGCAGTTCTTC.

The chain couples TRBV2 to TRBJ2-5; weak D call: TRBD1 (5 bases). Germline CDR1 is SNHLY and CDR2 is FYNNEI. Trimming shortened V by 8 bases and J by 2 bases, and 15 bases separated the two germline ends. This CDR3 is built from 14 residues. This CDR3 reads CASAEMGRQETQYF. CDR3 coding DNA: TGTGCCAGCGCCGAAATGGGGCGGCAAGAGACCCAGTACTTC.

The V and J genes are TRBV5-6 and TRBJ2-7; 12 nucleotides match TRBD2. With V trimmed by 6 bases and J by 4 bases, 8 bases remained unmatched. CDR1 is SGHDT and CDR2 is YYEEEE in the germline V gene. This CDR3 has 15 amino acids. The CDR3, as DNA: TGTGCCAGCAACCAGGGACTAGCGGGCCTATACGAGCAGTACTTC. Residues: CASNQGLAGLYEQYF.

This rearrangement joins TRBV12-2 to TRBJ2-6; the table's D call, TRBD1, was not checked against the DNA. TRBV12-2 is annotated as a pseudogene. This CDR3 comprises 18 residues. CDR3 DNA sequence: TGTGCAAGTCGCCAGGGGTGCTCCACACAAAGTCGGGCCAACGTCCTGACTTTC. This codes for CASRQGCSTQSRANVLTF.

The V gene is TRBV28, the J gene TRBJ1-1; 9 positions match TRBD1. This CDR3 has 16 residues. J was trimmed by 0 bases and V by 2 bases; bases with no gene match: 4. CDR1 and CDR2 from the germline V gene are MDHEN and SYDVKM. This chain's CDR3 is CASSLMGQGVNTEAFF. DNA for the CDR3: TGTGCCAGCAGTTTAATGGGACAGGGCGTGAACACTGAAGCTTTCTTT. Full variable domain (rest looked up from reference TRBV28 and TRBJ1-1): DVKVTQSSRYLVKRTGEKVFLECVQDMDHENMFWYRQDPGLGLRLIYFSYDVKMKEKGDIPEGYSVSREKKERFSLILESASTNQTSMYLCASSLMGQGVNTEAFFGQGTRLTVV.

The CDR3 nucleotides read TGTGCCAGCAGCGCCTGGGGGGTAGGGGACTACGAGCAGTACTTC. It is translated as CASSAWGVGDYEQYF. The genes are TRBV7-6 and TRBJ2-7, with a possible D match to TRBD2 (6 bases). V was cut by 5 bases and J by 3 bases, with 17 bases left in between. This CDR3 contains 15 residues. Germline values: CDR1 SGHVS, CDR2 FNYEAQ.

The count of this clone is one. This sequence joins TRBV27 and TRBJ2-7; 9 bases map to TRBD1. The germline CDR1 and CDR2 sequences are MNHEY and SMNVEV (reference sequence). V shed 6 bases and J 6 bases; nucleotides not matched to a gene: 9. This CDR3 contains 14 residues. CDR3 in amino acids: CASRQTGGRGEQYF. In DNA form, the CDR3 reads TGTGCCAGCAGGCAGACAGGGGGAAGGGGCGAGCAGTACTTC.

The CDR3: CSVRQGEGTEAFF. CDR3 DNA sequence: TGCAGCGTCCGACAGGGGGAGGGAACTGAAGCTTTCTTT. This chain uses TRBV29-1 with TRBJ1-1; 9 nucleotides match TRBD1. Per germline, CDR1 SQVTM and CDR2 ANQGSEA. The V segment lost 6 bases and the J segment 5 bases; nucleotides outside the gene matches: 7. The CDR3 is 13 residues long.

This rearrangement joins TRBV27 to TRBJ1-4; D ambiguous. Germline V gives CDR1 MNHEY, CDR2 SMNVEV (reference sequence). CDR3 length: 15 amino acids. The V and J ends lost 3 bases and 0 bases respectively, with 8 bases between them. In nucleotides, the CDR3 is TGTGCCAGCAGTTTGGCCAAAGCAACTAATGAAAAACTGTTTTTT. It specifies CASSLAKATNEKLFF.

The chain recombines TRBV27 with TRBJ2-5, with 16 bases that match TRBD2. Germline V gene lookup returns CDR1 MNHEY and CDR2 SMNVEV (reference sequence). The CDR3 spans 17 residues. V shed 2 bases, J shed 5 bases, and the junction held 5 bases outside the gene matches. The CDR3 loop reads CASSLGLGLAGGETQYF. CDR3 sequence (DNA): TGTGCCAGCAGTTTAGGCCTGGGACTAGCGGGAGGGGAGACCCAGTACTTC.

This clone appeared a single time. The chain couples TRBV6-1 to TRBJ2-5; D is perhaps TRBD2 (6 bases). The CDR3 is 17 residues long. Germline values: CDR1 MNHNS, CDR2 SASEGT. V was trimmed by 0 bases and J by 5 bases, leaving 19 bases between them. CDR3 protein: CASSEAPGRLPGETQYF. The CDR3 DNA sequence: TGTGCCAGCAGTGAAGCGCCAGGGAGGCTTCCCGGGGAGACCCAGTACTTC.

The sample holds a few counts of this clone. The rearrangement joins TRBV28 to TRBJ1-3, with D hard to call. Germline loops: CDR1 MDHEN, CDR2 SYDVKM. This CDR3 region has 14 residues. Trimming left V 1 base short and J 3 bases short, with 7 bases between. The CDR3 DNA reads TGTGCCAGCAGTTTATCCCCAGTTGGAAACACCATATATTTT. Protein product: CASSLSPVGNTIYF.

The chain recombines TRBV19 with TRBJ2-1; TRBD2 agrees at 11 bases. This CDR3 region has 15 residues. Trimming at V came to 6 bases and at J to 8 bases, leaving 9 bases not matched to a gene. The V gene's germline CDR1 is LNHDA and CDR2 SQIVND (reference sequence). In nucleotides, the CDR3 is TGTGCCAGTAGCCCGGGACTAGCGGTTTGGGATGAGCAGTTCTTC. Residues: CASSPGLAVWDEQFF.